This passage covers 21 T cell receptor beta chains from one sample sequenced in a study of PD-1 blockade in classical Hodgkin lymphoma. The assay was immunoSEQ multiplex PCR, and TCRdb's table has in-frame clones only and misses some. The sample records about 13,000 clones, around 80% being singletons. Exposure to brentuximab vedotin varied, and each patient had relapsed following autologous stem cell transplantation. The sample in question was peripheral blood mononuclear cells (PBMCs), obtained at baseline. The receptors stem from a human donor with classical Hodgkin lymphoma.

The gene calls are TRBV6-1 and TRBJ2-1; TRBD2 agrees at 12 bases. Germline trimming cut 3 bases from V and 9 bases from J; bases unmatched to any gene: 6. The CDR3 is 15 residues long. The V gene's germline CDR1 is MNHNS and CDR2 SASEGT. This CDR3 reads CASSDLAGGRSEQFF. Here the CDR3 DNA reads TGTGCCAGCAGTGATCTAGCGGGGGGGCGTAGTGAGCAGTTCTTC.

The chain couples TRBV9 to TRBJ2-1; possible D gene TRBD2, 5 bases. The CDR3 has 15 amino acids. Germline CDR1 SGDLS, CDR2 YYNGEE. V lost 4 bases and J 1 base, leaving 12 bases between the germline ends. CDR3 nucleotide sequence: TGTGCCAGCAGCCGCCGGGATTCATCCTACAATGAGCAGTTCTTC. Its protein is CASSRRDSSYNEQFF.

This clone ranks as medium-sized. The rearrangement uses TRBV7-9 and TRBJ2-7, with no clear D. The CDR3 is 12 residues long. V was pared by 4 bases and J by 6 bases, with 10 bases between. The germline gives CDR1 SEHNR, CDR2 FQNEAQ (reference sequence). The DNA of the CDR3 is TGTGCCAGCAGCTCTCTCATCGGCGAGCAGTACTTC. This encodes CASSSLIGEQYF.

The sample holds one count of this clone. The rearrangement uses TRBV5-5 and TRBJ2-7, with 7 nucleotides matching TRBD1. CDR1 and CDR2 (germline): SGHKS, YYEKEE (reference sequence). The CDR3 runs 16 residues. V dropped 4 bases and J dropped 0; count of bases not matched to a gene: 10. The CDR3: CASSRLDRSYSYEQYF. The CDR3 DNA reads TGTGCCAGCAGCCGTCTGGACAGGAGTTACTCCTACGAGCAGTACTTC.

CDR3 region: CASSPVPMGDYEQYF. CDR3 bases: TGTGCCAGCAGCCCCGTTCCCATGGGGGACTACGAGCAGTACTTC. V and J are TRBV5-6 and TRBJ2-7; D tentatively fits TRBD1 or TRBD2 (5 bases each). The CDR3 has 15 residues. V shed 4 bases and J shed 3 bases, with 17 bases lying between them. Germline V gene data show CDR1 as SGHDT and CDR2 as YYEEEE.

This clone has more than one count but fewer than ten. This chain connects TRBV5-8 to TRBJ2-2; no clear D gene. The CDR3 is 14 amino acids. The germline V gene encodes CDR1 SGHTS and CDR2 YDEGEE. The V gene lost 2 bases and the J gene lost 2 bases, with 7 bases spanning the gap. CDR3 bases: TGTGCCAGCAGCTTTTTTCAAAACACCGGGGAGCTGTTTTTT. Its protein product is CASSFFQNTGELFF.

V and J are TRBV28 and TRBJ2-7; no firm D call. The CDR3 is made up of 13 amino acids. The V gene lost 7 bases and the J gene lost 1 base, with 11 bases spanning the gap. Germline CDR1 and CDR2: MDHEN and SYDVKM. The CDR3 sequence: CASTLWGSYEQYF. CDR3 sequence (DNA): TGTGCCAGCACCTTGTGGGGTTCCTACGAGCAGTACTTC.

V gene TRBV29-1 combines with J gene TRBJ2-1; unclear D gene. V was trimmed by 0 bases and J by 10 bases, leaving 13 bases between them. The germline CDR1 and CDR2 sequences are SQVTM and ANQGSEA. The CDR3 has 13 residues. The CDR3 protein is CSVEDWMLQEQFF. The DNA of the CDR3 is TGCAGCGTTGAAGATTGGATGTTGCAGGAGCAGTTCTTC.

The chain carries TRBV25-1 and TRBJ1-1; D unresolved. CDR3 length: 13 residues. Germline loops: CDR1 MGHDK, CDR2 SYGVNS. Trimming shortened V by 6 bases and J by 1 base, and 9 bases separated the two germline ends. CDR3 DNA: TGTGCCAGCAGGGAGGGCGCGAACACTGAAGCTTTCTTT. Translated, it gives CASREGANTEAFF.

This clone was detected once. The V gene is TRBV18, the J gene TRBJ2-7; possible D gene TRBD1, 5 bases. CDR3 length: 13 amino acids. Trimming pared 1 base from V and 2 bases from J, leaving 6 bases between. CDR1 and CDR2 (germline): KGHSH, LQKENI. CDR3 residues: CASSPQTAYEQYF. CDR3 nucleotide sequence: TGTGCCAGCTCACCACAGACAGCCTACGAGCAGTACTTC.

This clone was seen just once. The chain recombines TRBV27 with TRBJ1-2; 7 bases fit TRBD1. Germline lookup yields CDR1 MNHEY and CDR2 SMNVEV (reference sequence). Trimming cost V 3 bases and J 4 bases; bases outside gene matches: 2. This CDR3 region has 13 residues. The CDR3 DNA follows: TGTGCCAGCAGTTTCCGGGACAGCTATGGCTACACCTTC. Protein sequence: CASSFRDSYGYTF.

The chain carries TRBV5-6 and TRBJ1-3; 8 positions agree with TRBD1. CDR1 is SGHDT and CDR2 is YYEEEE in the germline V gene. V was clipped by 0 bases and J by 8 bases; unmatched bases: 7. There are 15 residues in the CDR3. The CDR3 bases are TGTGCCAGCAGCTTGGGGACAGGGAATCTGCACACCATATATTTT. Protein: CASSLGTGNLHTIYF.

The sample holds one count of this clone. J is TRBJ2-1 and V is TRBV10-3; perhaps TRBD2 as D (5 bases). Germline values: CDR1 ENHRY, CDR2 SYGVKD. The CDR3 extends over 12 amino acids. Between the trimmed V and J ends, which lost 5 bases and 3 bases, there was a span of 5 bases. The CDR3 coding sequence is TGTGCCATCAGTCGGGACTACAATGAGCAGTTCTTC. Protein sequence: CAISRDYNEQFF.

For the CDR3, the DNA is TGTGCCAGCAGCTTCTCACCGACAGGGGAATTCGGCAATGAGCAGTTCTTC. This sequence encodes CASSFSPTGEFGNEQFF. This chain connects TRBV5-4 to TRBJ2-1, with 8 bases lining up with TRBD1. V lost 2 bases, J lost 6 bases, and 13 bases stayed unmatched. The CDR3 is 17 residues long. Per germline, CDR1 SGHNT and CDR2 YYREEE (reference sequence).

The chain links TRBV15 to TRBJ2-7; 7 bases are a match to TRBD2. The CDR3 covers 17 residues. The trim removed 1 base at V and 2 bases at J, leaving 11 bases unmatched. Per germline, CDR1 LNHNV and CDR2 YYDKDF (reference sequence). The CDR3 sequence is CATSRAPPGRGTYEQYF. DNA for the CDR3: TGTGCCACCAGCAGAGCCCCCCCGGGGAGGGGTACCTACGAGCAGTACTTC.

This clone has only one observation. This chain joins TRBV29-1 and TRBJ1-2; D not certain. Between the trimmed V and J ends, which lost 6 bases and 0 bases, there was a span of 8 bases. From germline, CDR1 is SQVTM and CDR2 ANQGSEA. The CDR3 runs 12 residues. Here the CDR3 reads CSVQGTNYGYTF. The CDR3 DNA follows: TGCAGCGTCCAAGGAACTAACTATGGCTACACCTTC.

This sequence joins TRBV10-3 and TRBJ2-3; D ambiguous. CDR1 is ENHRY and CDR2 is SYGVKD in the germline V gene. V was clipped by 5 bases and J by 2 bases, with 5 bases between them. The CDR3 has 12 amino acids. CDR3 in amino acids: CAISTNTDTQYF. The CDR3 DNA sequence: TGTGCCATCAGTACTAACACAGATACGCAGTATTTT.

This sequence joins TRBV5-5 and TRBJ1-4, with TRBD1 matching 7 bases. Germline V gene lookup returns CDR1 SGHKS and CDR2 YYEKEE (reference sequence). The trim removed 3 bases at V and 8 bases at J, leaving 7 bases unmatched. The CDR3 loop spans 14 amino acids. The CDR3 reads CASSSTGLGEKLFF. CDR3 nucleotides: TGTGCCAGCAGCTCGACAGGGTTAGGGGAAAAACTGTTTTTT.

V usage is TRBV2 and J usage is TRBJ1-1, with TRBD1 as a possible D gene (6 bases). V was cut by 11 bases and J by 4 bases, with 17 bases left in between. Germline values: CDR1 SNHLY, CDR2 FYNNEI. The CDR3 contains 13 residues. CDR3 nucleotides: TGTGCCGGGGACAAGGGAATGGGCACTGAAGCTTTCTTT. It encodes CAGDKGMGTEAFF.

V gene TRBV6-5 combines with J gene TRBJ1-2; TRBD1 aligns across 8 bases. Trimming at V came to 6 bases and at J to 5 bases, leaving 8 bases not matched to a gene. From germline, CDR1 is MNHEY and CDR2 SVGAGI. The CDR3 spans 14 residues. The CDR3 reads CASSPRGRVYGYTF. CDR3 sequence (DNA): TGTGCCAGCAGCCCCAGGGGGCGCGTATATGGCTACACCTTC.

The chain links TRBV4-1 to TRBJ1-5, with 8 bases fitting TRBD1. The length of the CDR3 is 16 residues. The V and J ends lost 4 bases and 7 bases, in that order; junction bases with no gene match: 12. Germline V gene data show CDR1 as MGHRA and CDR2 as YSYEKL. As DNA, the CDR3 is TGCGCCAGCAGCCTTGGGACAGGCTACCCAGCCCAGCCCCAGCATTTT. Translating it yields CASSLGTGYPAQPQHF.